These 14 T cell receptor beta chains share one sample of origin, sequenced in a study of cytomegalovirus exposure and HLA in healthy donors. Produced via immunoSEQ multiplex PCR; TCRdb's table is partial and in-frame only. The table shows 120,000 to 150,000 clones, with around nine tenths occurring only once. Sequencing was done on a sample of PBMCs. The receptors shown here come from a woman aged 18 to 35 in good health and CMV-seropositive.

V gene TRBV7-9 combines with J gene TRBJ1-4; 8 nucleotides line up with TRBD1. V shed 5 bases and J 8 bases; nucleotides not matched to a gene: 7. Germline V lookup: CDR1 SEHNR, CDR2 FQNEAQ (reference sequence). The CDR3 runs to 14 residues. This CDR3 reads CASSPDRVWEKLFF. The DNA for the CDR3 is TGTGCCAGCAGCCCGGACAGGGTATGGGAAAAACTGTTTTTT.

A single count supports this clone. The chain has TRBV6-5 and TRBJ1-1, with TRBD1 as a possible D gene (6 bases). Germline V CDR1 and CDR2: MNHEY, SVGAGI. Trimming left V 4 bases short and J 2 bases short, with 11 bases between. The CDR3 extends over 14 amino acids. Here the CDR3 DNA reads TGTGCCAGCAGTTTAGGGGGTGTAAACACTGAAGCTTTCTTT. Its translation: CASSLGGVNTEAFF.

As for this clone: Other nucleotide sequences from this sample produce the same CDR3. The J gene is TRBJ1-1, the V gene TRBV7-2; weak D call: TRBD1 (6 bases). Per the germline V gene, CDR1 is SGHTA and CDR2 is FQGNSA. The CDR3 has 14 residues. Trimming cost V 3 bases and J 0 bases, with 8 bases left between them. The CDR3 is CASSLGQMNTEAFF. The CDR3 DNA reads as TGTGCCAGCAGCTTGGGACAAATGAACACTGAAGCTTTCTTT.

Of note for this clone: At one boundary the junction diverges from the germline segment, which might be a read error. The rearrangement joins TRBV7-7 to TRBJ2-7; 10 bases map to TRBD2. Germline-derived CDR1 and CDR2 are SSHAT and FNYEAQ (reference sequence). The CDR3 is 18 amino acids. CDR3 sequence: CASSLVRSSGSPAYEQYF. CDR3 nucleotides: TGTGCTAGCAGCTTAGTCAGGTCTAGCGGGAGCCCCGCCTACGAGCAGTACTTC. Filled out from reference TRBV7-7 and TRBJ2-7, the complete variable domain reads GAGVSQSPRYKVTKRGQDVTLRCDPISSHATLYWYQQALGQGPEFLTYFNYEAQPDKSGLPSDRFSAERPEGSISTLTIQRTEQRDSAMYRCASSLVRSSGSPAYEQYFGPGTRLTVT.

This clone was seen a single time. The chain uses TRBV6-5 and TRBJ2-1, with D perhaps TRBD1 (5 bases). V shed 0 bases and J shed 7 bases, with 10 bases lying between them. This CDR3 has 14 amino acids. CDR1 and CDR2 (germline): MNHEY, SVGAGI. The CDR3 coding sequence is TGTGCCAGCAGTTACTCGACGGCAGGGAATGAGCAGTTCTTC. It encodes CASSYSTAGNEQFF.

The sample holds a few counts of this clone. The chain links TRBV9 to TRBJ2-2; 8 nucleotides line up with TRBD1. Per germline, CDR1 SGDLS and CDR2 YYNGEE. J gave up 0 bases and V 4 bases, and 2 bases lay outside the gene matches. This CDR3 region has 15 residues. In nucleotides, the CDR3 is TGTGCCAGCAGCCCCAGGGGGCCGAACACCGGGGAGCTGTTTTTT. It specifies CASSPRGPNTGELFF.

The chain is built from TRBV6-1 and TRBJ1-4; 10 bases match TRBD1. After removal of 8 bases from V and 4 bases from J, the junction contained 4 bases not matched to a gene. This CDR3 spans 14 amino acids. Germline-derived CDR1 and CDR2 are MNHNS and SASEGT. The CDR3 coding sequence is TGTGCCAGCGGTCGGACAGGGGGTAATGAAAAACTGTTTTTT. Translating gives CASGRTGGNEKLFF.

The table lists this clone with a count of one. The chain links TRBV5-4 to TRBJ2-7; the match to TRBD1 covers 7 bases. V gave up 4 bases and J gave up 5 bases; unmatched junction bases: 12. This CDR3 comprises 15 residues. Per germline, CDR1 SGHNT and CDR2 YYREEE (reference sequence). CDR3 in amino acids: CASSPTGPSSDEQYF. The CDR3 nucleotides read TGTGCCAGCAGCCCGACAGGGCCATCATCGGACGAGCAGTACTTC.

J is TRBJ1-1 and V is TRBV6-5; D call uncertain. This CDR3 comprises 15 residues. The germline V gene has CDR1 MNHEY and CDR2 SVGAGI. The V end was cut by 0 bases, the J end by 10 bases, with 18 bases between. The chain's CDR3 is CASSYSQTTPVGAFF. In nucleotides, the CDR3 is TGTGCCAGCAGTTACTCCCAGACAACCCCTGTAGGAGCTTTCTTT.

This chain links TRBV6-5 with TRBJ2-7; 8 bases are a match to TRBD2. The V and J ends lost 6 bases and 2 bases, in that order; junction bases with no gene match: 6. The germline V gene has CDR1 MNHEY and CDR2 SVGAGI. The CDR3 is 14 residues long. The CDR3 DNA reads TGTGCCAGCAGACGTATAGCGGGAACCTACGAGCAGTACTTC. This sequence encodes CASRRIAGTYEQYF.

The chain couples TRBV11-3 to TRBJ2-3; 7 bases line up with TRBD2. The V segment lost 1 base and the J segment 4 bases; nucleotides outside the gene matches: 5. CDR1 is SGHNT, CDR2 YENEEA, per germline. The CDR3 sequence is 15 residues long. The CDR3 coding sequence is TGTGCCAGCAGCTTAGGCGGGAGTAACGCAGATACGCAGTATTTT. It translates to CASSLGGSNADTQYF.

The V and J genes are TRBV29-1 and TRBJ2-6, with TRBD2 matching 13 bases. Germline CDR1 and CDR2: SQVTM and ANQGSEA. The V gene end was trimmed by 5 bases and the J gene end by 2 bases; junction bases not matched to a gene: 9. This CDR3 has 18 residues. The CDR3 nucleotides are TGCAGCGTTTATATAACTAGCGGGAGGGTCGCTGGGGCCAACGTCCTGACTTTC. Translated: CSVYITSGRVAGANVLTF.

This clone is labeled medium-sized. The chain carries TRBV30 and TRBJ1-2; 8 bases match TRBD1. Germline CDR1 and CDR2: GTSNPN and SVGIG (reference sequence). CDR3 size: 17 residues. J gave up 5 bases and V 2 bases, and 16 bases lay outside the gene matches. The CDR3 sequence is CAWSILGTGYNKYGYTF. The CDR3 DNA reads TGTGCCTGGAGTATTCTCGGGACAGGCTATAACAAGTATGGCTACACCTTC.

This chain uses TRBV5-4 with TRBJ2-7, with D tentatively TRBD1 (6 bases). Trimming stripped 0 bases from V and 0 bases from J, with 10 bases between. The CDR3 consists of 15 residues. Germline assignment: CDR1 SGHNT and CDR2 YYREEE (reference sequence). This CDR3 reads CASSLEQGFSYEQYF. The CDR3 coding sequence is TGTGCCAGCAGCTTGGAACAGGGTTTCTCCTACGAGCAGTACTTC.